The T cell receptor (beta chain) under discussion was sequenced for a study of T-cell reconstitution after alpha-beta-depleted transplantation in children. CDR3 length: 15 residues. The ends lost 7 bases at V and 5 bases at J; junction bases unmatched: 9. The germline gives CDR1 MNHNS, CDR2 SASEGT. Molecular barcoding with unique molecular identifiers was used for the TCRbeta library. MiXCR, applied by TCRdb to the PCR reads, yields one record per CDR3 protein. The sample yields about 460,000 distinct CDR3 sequences, over 9.5% seen once. The origin of this receptor is a female patient aged 2 to 10 who had a stem cell transplant for aplastic anemia, so the T cells may come from the graft donor. This material consisted of PBMCs, mostly from graft donor cells, taken 180 days after TCRalphabeta/CD19-depleted stem cell transplant. The rearrangement links TRBV6-1 to TRBJ2-3; 10 bases map to TRBD2. The DNA of the CDR3 is TGTGCCAGCACCTCAGCGGGAGGGCTCGGAGATACGCAGTATTTT. Encoded protein: CASTSAGGLGDTQYF.